These 20 T cell receptor beta chains were all obtained from the same sample, sequenced in a study of CD8 T cells in ankylosing spondylitis. One entry per CDR3 protein, called by TCRdb with MiXCR from the 5' RACE reads. The sample lists roughly 64,000 distinct CDR3 sequences, around 6.5% occurring once. The sequenced material came from synovial fluid, either unsorted or a sorted T cell fraction (not recorded which). These receptors all come from a male donor with ankylosing spondylitis.

V is TRBV20-1 and J is TRBJ2-1, with D perhaps TRBD2 (6 bases). Germline V lookup: CDR1 DFQATT, CDR2 SNEGSKA (reference sequence). Trimming cost V 4 bases and J 8 bases, with 15 bases left between them. CDR3 length equals 13 residues. CDR3 amino acids: CSAIGGSRYEQFF. The CDR3 nucleotides are TGCAGTGCTATAGGAGGGAGTAGGTATGAGCAGTTCTTC.

In its sample, this clonotype was seen a few times. Germline and junction disagree at one end, which may indicate a read error. This sequence joins TRBV5-1 and TRBJ2-1, with D possibly being TRBD1 (6 bases). The germline V gene encodes CDR1 SGHRS and CDR2 YFSETQ. This CDR3 region has 13 residues. This chain's CDR3 is CASRLDRNNEQFF. As DNA, the CDR3 is TGCGCCAGCAGATTGGACAGAAACAATGAGCAGTTCTTC. Looking up the rest from reference TRBV5-1 and TRBJ2-1 gives the full variable domain: KAGVTQTPRYLIKTRGQQVTLSCSPISGHRSVSWYQQTPGQGLQFLFEYFSETQRNKGNFPGRFSGRQFSNSRSEMNVSTLELGDSALYLCASRLDRNNEQFFGPGTRLTVL.

This clonotype was seen repeatedly, ten times or more. The genes are TRBV7-9 and TRBJ1-6, with 9 bases aligning to TRBD1. Germline-derived CDR1 and CDR2 are SEHNR and FQNEAQ (reference sequence). This CDR3 has 15 residues. The V segment lost 5 bases and the J segment 8 bases; nucleotides outside the gene matches: 7. DNA of the CDR3: TGTGCCAGCAGCCCTTCGACAGGGGGGGATTCACCCCTCCACTTT. Translated: CASSPSTGGDSPLHF.

This clonotype was observed at least ten times. The rearrangement links TRBV29-1 to TRBJ2-7; D not resolved. In germline, CDR1 is SQVTM, CDR2 ANQGSEA. With 4 bases removed from V and 2 bases from J, the gap between germline ends came to 12 bases. The CDR3 sequence is 13 residues long. CDR3 in amino acids: CSVGFRATYEQYF. The CDR3 nucleotides are TGCAGCGTTGGGTTTCGAGCTACCTACGAGCAGTACTTC.

In its sample, this clonotype was seen a few times. This chain joins TRBV6-1 and TRBJ2-6; D perhaps matches TRBD1 (5 bases). The length of the CDR3 is 15 residues. Trimming took off 6 bases at V and 1 base at J, with 10 bases between the two ends. Germline V gene data show CDR1 as MNHNS and CDR2 as SASEGT. The CDR3 here is CASSRTGSGANVLTF. Here the CDR3 DNA reads TGTGCCAGCAGCCGAACAGGATCTGGGGCCAACGTCCTGACTTTC.

This clonotype came up many times. The V call is TRBV12-3 or TRBV12-4, the J call TRBJ2-5; D ambiguous. The CDR3 sequence is 13 residues long. The V gene lost 1 base and the J gene lost 4 bases, with 7 bases spanning the gap. The CDR3 coding sequence is TGTGCCAGCAGTTTAGGGGATCGAGAGACCCAGTACTTC. This sequence encodes CASSLGDRETQYF.

This clonotype was seen ten or more times. The chain is built from TRBV6-1 and TRBJ2-5, with a weak D call TRBD2 (6 bases). Trimming pared 6 bases from V and 5 bases from J, leaving 13 bases between. Germline V CDR1 and CDR2: MNHNS, SASEGT. The CDR3 is made up of 13 amino acids. Here the CDR3 reads CASSLFGGETQYF. CDR3 bases: TGTGCCAGCAGCCTCTTTGGGGGGGAGACCCAGTACTTC.

The sample holds many counts of this clonotype. This rearrangement joins TRBV29-1 to TRBJ2-3; TRBD1 matches 8 bases. This CDR3 is 15 amino acids long. CDR1 is SQVTM and CDR2 is ANQGSEA in the germline V gene. The V and J ends lost 0 bases and 2 bases, in that order; junction bases with no gene match: 4. CDR3 loop: CSVEDPDRVTDTQYF. CDR3 coding DNA: TGCAGCGTTGAAGATCCGGACAGGGTCACAGATACGCAGTATTTT.

This clonotype was observed many times. The rearrangement uses TRBV29-1 and TRBJ1-5, with 7 bases fitting TRBD1. This CDR3 is built from 13 residues. Germline V CDR1 and CDR2: SQVTM, ANQGSEA. J was trimmed by 4 bases and V by 5 bases; bases with no gene match: 5. DNA for the CDR3: TGCAGCGTTACTGCAGGGGGGAATCAGCCCCAGCATTTT. Translating gives CSVTAGGNQPQHF.

The chain uses TRBV19 and TRBJ2-1; 12 nucleotides agree with TRBD2. The germline V gene encodes CDR1 LNHDA and CDR2 SQIVND (reference sequence). V dropped 4 bases and J dropped 8; count of bases not matched to a gene: 9. This CDR3 contains 16 residues. The CDR3 region is CASSRGLAGMVHEQFF. In DNA form, the CDR3 reads TGTGCCAGTAGTAGAGGACTAGCGGGAATGGTCCATGAGCAGTTCTTC.

This clonotype was recorded at least ten times. V gene TRBV29-1 combines with J gene TRBJ2-2; 8 bases align to TRBD1. V gave up 6 bases and J gave up 4 bases; unmatched junction bases: 10. This CDR3 has 15 amino acids. CDR1 is SQVTM, CDR2 ANQGSEA, per germline. The CDR3 coding sequence is TGCAGCGTGGCAAAGACAGGGGACCCCACCGGGGAGCTGTTTTTT. Its protein is CSVAKTGDPTGELFF.

This clonotype was seen a handful of times. The chain links TRBV20-1 to TRBJ2-7; the match to TRBD2 covers 7 bases. The CDR3 has 14 amino acids. Germline loops: CDR1 DFQATT, CDR2 SNEGSKA (reference sequence). The ends lost 3 bases at V and 3 bases at J; junction bases unmatched: 8. The CDR3 DNA is TGCAGTGCTAGTGAGACTAGCAACCTCTACGAGCAGTACTTC. Translated, it gives CSASETSNLYEQYF.

This clonotype has a count of ten or more. This chain connects TRBV6-5 to TRBJ2-1; D gene uncertain. CDR1 is MNHEY and CDR2 is SVGAGI in the germline V gene. The CDR3 is 16 amino acids. The V end was cut by 1 base, the J end by 0 bases, with 10 bases between. CDR3 in DNA: TGTGCCAGCAGTTACTACGCGAGGTACTCCTACAATGAGCAGTTCTTC. It codes for CASSYYARYSYNEQFF.

V gene TRBV18 combines with J gene TRBJ1-5; a possible D gene is TRBD1 (5 bases). The germline gives CDR1 KGHSH, CDR2 LQKENI. The CDR3 spans 13 residues. V dropped 2 bases and J dropped 5 bases, with 7 bases sitting between them. CDR3 amino acids: CASSPAGDQPQHF. CDR3 nucleotide sequence: TGTGCCAGCTCACCAGCGGGGGATCAGCCCCAGCATTTT.

This clonotype appeared many times. V usage is TRBV20-1 and J usage is TRBJ2-7, with D possibly called TRBD1 or TRBD2 (5 bases each). The CDR3 has 14 amino acids. Germline V gene sequence: CDR1 DFQATT, CDR2 SNEGSKA (reference sequence). V shed 5 bases and J shed 1 base, with 15 bases lying between them. DNA of the CDR3: TGCAGTGCTCCCCCGGGACCACCTTCCTACGAGCAGTACTTC. Protein: CSAPPGPPSYEQYF.

The V call is TRBV6-1, the J call TRBJ2-3, with TRBD2 matching over 16 bases. Looked up from germline, CDR1 is MNHNS and CDR2 is SASEGT. With V trimmed by 3 bases and J by 6 bases, 0 bases remained unmatched. The CDR3 spans 15 residues. This chain's CDR3 is CASSEGLAGGDTQYF. DNA for the CDR3: TGTGCCAGCAGTGAGGGACTAGCGGGAGGGGATACGCAGTATTTT.

This clonotype came up many times. The chain employs TRBV7-2 and TRBJ2-7; 8 bases line up with TRBD2. The CDR3 runs to 15 residues. CDR1 SGHTA and CDR2 FQGNSA come from the germline V gene. V was pared by 5 bases and J by 0 bases, with 6 bases of the junction left unmatched. The CDR3 spells CASSLLAGYSYEQYF. The CDR3 nucleotides are TGTGCCAGCAGCCTATTAGCGGGGTACTCCTACGAGCAGTACTTC.

This clonotype has just a few counts. One end of the junction varies from germline; a read error may be responsible. The chain uses TRBV20-1 and TRBJ2-5; D is unclear. CDR1 and CDR2 (germline): DFQATT, SNEGSKA (reference sequence). This CDR3 has 12 amino acids. CDR3 in DNA: TGCAGTGCAGTGCAATACCAAGAGACCCGGTACTTC. Translating it yields CSAVQYQETRYF.

The V and J genes are TRBV30 and TRBJ1-2; no clear D. Germline-derived CDR1 and CDR2 are GTSNPN and SVGIG (reference sequence). V dropped 8 bases and J dropped 4 bases, with 14 bases sitting between them. This CDR3 is 12 amino acids long. This CDR3 reads CASTGRPYGYTF. The CDR3 coding sequence is TGTGCCAGCACCGGTCGCCCCTATGGCTACACCTTC.

CDR3 DNA: TGCGCCAGCAGCTTGAGCGCCGACAGGGGGGTCACTGAAGCTTTCTTT. Translated, it gives CASSLSADRGVTEAFF. The V call is TRBV5-1, the J call TRBJ1-1; 9 nucleotides align to TRBD1. V lost 1 base and J lost 4; bases outside the gene matches: 8. The germline CDR1 and CDR2 sequences are SGHRS and YFSETQ. The CDR3 has 16 amino acids.